The clone carrying this T cell receptor (beta chain) was found many times. The data derive from a study of patients and donors after allogeneic stem cell transplantation. Germline assignment: CDR1 MNHEY and CDR2 SVGEGT. This CDR3 region has 11 residues. Trimming took 10 bases from V and 8 from J, leaving 14 bases between them. A single record per CDR3 protein comes from TCRdb applying MiXCR to the RT-PCR reads. The sample has about 410,000 distinct CDR3 sequences, roughly 17% seen once; the top ten hold 7.2%. V is TRBV6-2 or TRBV6-3 and J is TRBJ2-5; D is undetermined. The sample was blood, either unsorted or a sorted T cell fraction (not recorded which). The receptor was derived from a human donor who was either an allogeneic HSCT recipient or a stem cell or donor lymphocyte infusion donor (not recorded which). It is not recorded whose cells these are; they may come from a transplant donor. CDR3: CAISRGKTQYF. DNA of the CDR3: TGTGCCATCTCGAGAGGAAAAACCCAGTACTTC.